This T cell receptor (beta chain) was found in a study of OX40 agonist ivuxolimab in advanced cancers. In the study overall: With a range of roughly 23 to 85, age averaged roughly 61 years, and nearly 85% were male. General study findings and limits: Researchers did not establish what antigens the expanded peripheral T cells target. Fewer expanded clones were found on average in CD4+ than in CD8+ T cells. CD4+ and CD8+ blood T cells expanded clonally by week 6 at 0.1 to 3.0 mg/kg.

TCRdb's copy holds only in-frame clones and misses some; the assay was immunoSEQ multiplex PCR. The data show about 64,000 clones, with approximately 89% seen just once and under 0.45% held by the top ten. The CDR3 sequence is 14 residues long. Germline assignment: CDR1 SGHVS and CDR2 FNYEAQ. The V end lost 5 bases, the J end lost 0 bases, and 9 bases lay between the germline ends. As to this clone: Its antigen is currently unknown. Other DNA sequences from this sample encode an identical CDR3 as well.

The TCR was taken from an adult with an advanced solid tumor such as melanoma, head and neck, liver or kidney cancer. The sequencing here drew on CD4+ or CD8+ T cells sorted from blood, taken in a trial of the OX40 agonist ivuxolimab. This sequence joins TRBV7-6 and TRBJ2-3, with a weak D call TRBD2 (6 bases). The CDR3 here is CASSPGGSTDTQYF. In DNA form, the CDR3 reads TGTGCCAGCAGCCCCGGGGGAAGCACAGATACGCAGTATTTT.